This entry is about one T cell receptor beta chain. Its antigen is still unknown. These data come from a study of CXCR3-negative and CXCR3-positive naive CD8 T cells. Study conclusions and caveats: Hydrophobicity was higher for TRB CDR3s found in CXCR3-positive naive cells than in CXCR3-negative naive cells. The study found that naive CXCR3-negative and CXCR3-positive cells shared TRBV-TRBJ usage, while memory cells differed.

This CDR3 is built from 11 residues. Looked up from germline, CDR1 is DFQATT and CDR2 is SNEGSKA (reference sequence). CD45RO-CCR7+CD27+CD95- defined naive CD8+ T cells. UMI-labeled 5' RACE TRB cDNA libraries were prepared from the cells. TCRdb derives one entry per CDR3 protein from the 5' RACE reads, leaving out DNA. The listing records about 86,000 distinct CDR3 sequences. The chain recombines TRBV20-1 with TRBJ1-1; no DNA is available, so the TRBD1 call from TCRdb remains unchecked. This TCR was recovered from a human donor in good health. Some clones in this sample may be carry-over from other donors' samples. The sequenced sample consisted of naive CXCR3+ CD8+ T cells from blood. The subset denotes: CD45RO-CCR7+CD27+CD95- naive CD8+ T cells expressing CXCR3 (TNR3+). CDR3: CSAPQNTEAFF.